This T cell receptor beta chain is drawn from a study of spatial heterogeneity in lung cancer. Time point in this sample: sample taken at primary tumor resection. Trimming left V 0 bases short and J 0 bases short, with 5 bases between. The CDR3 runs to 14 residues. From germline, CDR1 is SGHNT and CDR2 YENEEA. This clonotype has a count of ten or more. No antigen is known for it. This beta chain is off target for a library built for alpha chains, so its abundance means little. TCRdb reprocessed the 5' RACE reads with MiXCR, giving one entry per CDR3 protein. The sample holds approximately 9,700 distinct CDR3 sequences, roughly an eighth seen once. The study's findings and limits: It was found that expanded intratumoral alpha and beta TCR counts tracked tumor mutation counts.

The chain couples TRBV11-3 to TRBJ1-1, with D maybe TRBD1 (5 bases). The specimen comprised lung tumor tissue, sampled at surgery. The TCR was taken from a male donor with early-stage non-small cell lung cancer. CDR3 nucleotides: TGTGCCAGCAGCTTAGAAGGGGTGAACACTGAAGCTTTCTTT. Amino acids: CASSLEGVNTEAFF.